A selection of T cell receptor beta chains follows, all from one sample in a study of T cells after yellow fever vaccination. TCRdb re-called the 5' RACE reads through MiXCR, storing one row per CDR3 protein. The sample yields some 220,000 distinct CDR3 sequences, about 3% seen once. This sample comprised CD4+ T cells sorted from PBMCs, obtained 10 days after the yellow fever booster vaccination. These receptors all stem from a man aged 18 to 29 who received the YFV17D yellow fever vaccine. CDR3s include the opening cysteine and the closing phenylalanine or tryptophan. Each record gives: J gene, V gene, clone size, D gene, CDR3 protein, CDR3 DNA. The D gene is left open where the match is weak. Clone size is stated in some rows and not others, as once, few, many or a class when expanded.

TRBJ1-2,TRBV29-1,many,TRBD1,CSAEGFRGANYGYTF,TGCAGCGCCGAAGGGTTCAGGGGGGCTAACTATGGCTACACCTTC
TRBJ1-4,TRBV5-1,many,NA,CASRPQGSNEKLFF,TGCGCCAGCCGCCCTCAGGGTTCTAATGAAAAACTGTTTTTT
TRBJ1-3,TRBV4-3,few,NA,CASSQVSAGNTIYF,TGCGCCAGCAGCCAAGTCAGTGCAGGAAACACCATATATTTT
TRBJ2-1,TRBV7-3,once,TRBD2,CASSRTSDNEQIF,TGTGCCAGCAGCAGGACTAGCGACAATGAGCAGATCTTC
TRBJ2-5,TRBV12-3/TRBV12-4,many,NA,CASSPAVGTQYF,TGTGCCAGCAGTCCCGCCGTGGGGACCCAGTACTTC
TRBJ1-1,TRBV27,NA,TRBD1,CASSLPDREDMNTEAFF,TGTGCCAGCAGTTTACCGGACAGGGAAGACATGAACACTGAAGCTTTCTTT
TRBJ1-1,TRBV3-1,many,NA,CASSQGGFGEAFF,TGTGCCAGCAGCCAAGGCGGATTTGGTGAAGCTTTCTTT
TRBJ1-2,TRBV10-3,many,NA,CAITEGSLNYGYTF,TGTGCCATCACCGAGGGCAGCTTGAACTATGGCTACACCTTC
TRBJ2-5,TRBV5-1,many,NA,CASSRIPHQETQYF,TGCGCCAGCAGCCGAATACCACACCAAGAGACCCAGTACTTC
TRBJ1-1,TRBV25-1,NA,NA,CASLDQGRKAFF,TGTGCCAGCCTGGACCAAGGACGAAAAGCTTTCTTT
TRBJ2-3,TRBV28,NA,NA,CASRPQGAGGTDTQYF,TGTGCCAGCCGACCTCAGGGGGCGGGGGGCACAGATACGCAGTATTTT
TRBJ2-7,TRBV20-1,NA,TRBD1,CSAPTGSEQYF,TGCAGTGCCCCGACAGGGAGCGAGCAGTACTTC